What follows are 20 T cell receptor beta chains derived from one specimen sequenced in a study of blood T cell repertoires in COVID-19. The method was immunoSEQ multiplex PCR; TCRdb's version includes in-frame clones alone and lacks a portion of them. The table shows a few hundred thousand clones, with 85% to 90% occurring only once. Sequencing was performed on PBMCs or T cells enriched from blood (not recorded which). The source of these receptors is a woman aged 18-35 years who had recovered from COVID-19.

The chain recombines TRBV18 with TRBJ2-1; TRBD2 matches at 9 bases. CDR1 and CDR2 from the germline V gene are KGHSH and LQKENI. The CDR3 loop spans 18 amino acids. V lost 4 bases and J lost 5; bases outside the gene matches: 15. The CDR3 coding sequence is TGTGCCAGCTCACTAAACAGAATGCGGGGGGGTTCTAACAATGAGCAGTTCTTC. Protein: CASSLNRMRGGSNNEQFF.

DNA for the CDR3: TGTGCCAGCAGCTTAGGGAGCTATGGCTACACCTTC. Protein sequence: CASSLGSYGYTF. The chain carries TRBV7-2 and TRBJ1-2; D not certain. This CDR3 contains 12 residues. V lost 1 base, J lost 4 bases, and 4 bases lay in between. Per the germline V gene, CDR1 is SGHTA and CDR2 is FQGNSA.

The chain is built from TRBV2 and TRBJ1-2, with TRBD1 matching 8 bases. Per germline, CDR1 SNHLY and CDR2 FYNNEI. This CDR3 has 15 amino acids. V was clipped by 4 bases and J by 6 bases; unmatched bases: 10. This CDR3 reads CASSGAGGRVDGYTF. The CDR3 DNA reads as TGTGCCAGCAGTGGGGCAGGGGGCAGGGTTGATGGCTACACCTTC.

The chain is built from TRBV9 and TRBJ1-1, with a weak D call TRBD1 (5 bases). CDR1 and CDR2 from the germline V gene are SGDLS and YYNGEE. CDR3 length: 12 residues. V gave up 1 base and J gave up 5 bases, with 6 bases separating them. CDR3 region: CASSVSGTEAFF. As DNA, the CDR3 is TGTGCCAGCAGCGTATCAGGGACTGAAGCTTTCTTT.

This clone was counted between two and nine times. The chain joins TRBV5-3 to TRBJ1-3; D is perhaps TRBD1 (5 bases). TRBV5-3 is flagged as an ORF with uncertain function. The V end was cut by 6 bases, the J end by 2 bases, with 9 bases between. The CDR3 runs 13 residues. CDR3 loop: CARTGFTGNTIYF. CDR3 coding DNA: TGTGCCAGAACAGGGTTCACTGGAAACACCATATATTTT.

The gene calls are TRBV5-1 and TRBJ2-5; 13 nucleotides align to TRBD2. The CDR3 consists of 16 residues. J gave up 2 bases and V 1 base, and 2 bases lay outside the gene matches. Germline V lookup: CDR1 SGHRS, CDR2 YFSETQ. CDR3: CASSLQLAGGQETQYF. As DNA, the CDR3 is TGCGCCAGCAGCTTGCAACTAGCGGGGGGGCAAGAGACCCAGTACTTC.

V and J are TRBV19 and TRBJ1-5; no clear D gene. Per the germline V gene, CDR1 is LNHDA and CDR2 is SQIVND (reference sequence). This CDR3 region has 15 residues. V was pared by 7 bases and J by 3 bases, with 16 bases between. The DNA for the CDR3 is TGTGCCAGTACCCGTGCCGCGGGATTCAATCAGCCCCAGCATTTT. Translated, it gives CASTRAAGFNQPQHF.

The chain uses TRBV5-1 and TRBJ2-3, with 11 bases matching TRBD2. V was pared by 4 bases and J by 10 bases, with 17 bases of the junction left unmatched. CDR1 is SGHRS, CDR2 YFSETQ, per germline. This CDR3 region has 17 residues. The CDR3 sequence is CASSAELAGASRGAQYF. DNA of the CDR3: TGCGCCAGCAGCGCCGAACTAGCGGGGGCCTCAAGGGGTGCGCAGTATTTT.

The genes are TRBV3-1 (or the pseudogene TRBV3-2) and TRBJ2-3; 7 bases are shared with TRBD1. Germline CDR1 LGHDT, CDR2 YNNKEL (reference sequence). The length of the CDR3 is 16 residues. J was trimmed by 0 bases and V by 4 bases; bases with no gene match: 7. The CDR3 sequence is CASSPWDRASTDTQYF. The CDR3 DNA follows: TGTGCCAGCAGCCCTTGGGACAGAGCTAGCACAGATACGCAGTATTTT.

The CDR3 protein is CASSLRGGPQHF. For the CDR3, the DNA is TGTGCCAGCAGCCTACGAGGGGGGCCCCAGCATTTT. The rearrangement joins TRBV7-9 to TRBJ1-5; possible D gene TRBD1, 6 bases. Germline V gene data show CDR1 as SEHNR and CDR2 as FQNEAQ (reference sequence). V was clipped by 5 bases and J by 9 bases, with 11 bases between them. The CDR3 contains 12 residues. Filled out from reference TRBV7-9 and TRBJ1-5, the complete variable domain reads DTGVSQNPRHKITKRGQNVTFRCDPISEHNRLYWYRQTLGQGPEFLTYFQNEAQLEKSRLLSDRFSAERPKGSFSTLEIQRTEQGDSAMYLCASSLRGGPQHFGDGTRLSIL.

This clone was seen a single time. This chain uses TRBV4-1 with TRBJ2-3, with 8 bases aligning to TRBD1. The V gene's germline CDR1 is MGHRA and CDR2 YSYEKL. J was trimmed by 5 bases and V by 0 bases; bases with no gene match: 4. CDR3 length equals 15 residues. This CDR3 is CASSQESTGGDTQYF. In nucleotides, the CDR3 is TGCGCCAGCAGCCAAGAATCAACAGGGGGAGATACGCAGTATTTT.

CDR3 region: CASSQTRAIRGTEAFF. The CDR3 DNA reads TGTGCCAGCAGCCAGACCAGGGCTATAAGGGGCACTGAAGCTTTCTTT. The chain has TRBV16 and TRBJ1-1; D is perhaps TRBD1 (5 bases). The V end was cut by 3 bases, the J end by 4 bases, with 18 bases between. The CDR3 has 16 amino acids. CDR1 is KGHSY, CDR2 FQNENV, per germline.

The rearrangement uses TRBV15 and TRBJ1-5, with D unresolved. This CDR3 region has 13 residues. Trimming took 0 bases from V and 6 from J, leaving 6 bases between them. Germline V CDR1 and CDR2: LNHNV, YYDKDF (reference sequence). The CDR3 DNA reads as TGTGCCACCAGCAGAGACCAGCGTCAGCCCCAGCATTTT. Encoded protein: CATSRDQRQPQHF.

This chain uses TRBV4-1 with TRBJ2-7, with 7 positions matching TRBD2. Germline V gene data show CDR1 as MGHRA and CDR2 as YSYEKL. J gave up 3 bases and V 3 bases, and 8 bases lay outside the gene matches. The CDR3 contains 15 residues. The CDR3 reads CASSHGRGDYYEQYF. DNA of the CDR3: TGCGCCAGCAGCCACGGCAGAGGGGACTACTACGAGCAGTACTTC.

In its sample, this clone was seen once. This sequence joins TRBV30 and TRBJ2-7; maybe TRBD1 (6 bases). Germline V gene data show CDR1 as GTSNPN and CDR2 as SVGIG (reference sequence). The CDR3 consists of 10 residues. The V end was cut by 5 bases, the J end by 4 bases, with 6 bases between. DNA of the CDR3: TGTGCCTGGGGACAGTACGAGCAGTACTTC. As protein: CAWGQYEQYF.

CDR3 sequence: CASSEDKAAIQYF. DNA for the CDR3: TGTGCCAGCAGTGAGGACAAGGCGGCCATTCAGTACTTC. The chain is built from TRBV28 and TRBJ2-4, with a possible D match to TRBD1 (5 bases). CDR3 length: 13 amino acids. V was trimmed by 5 bases and J by 9 bases, leaving 14 bases between them. Germline CDR1 is MDHEN and CDR2 is SYDVKM.

This chain's CDR3 is CSVHEPQGKAFF. The CDR3, as DNA: TGCAGCGTTCACGAACCACAGGGCAAAGCTTTCTTT. The V call is TRBV29-1, the J call TRBJ1-1; the D gene is possibly TRBD1 (6 bases). CDR1 SQVTM and CDR2 ANQGSEA come from the germline V gene. V was clipped by 5 bases and J by 9 bases, with 16 bases between them. This CDR3 spans 12 amino acids.

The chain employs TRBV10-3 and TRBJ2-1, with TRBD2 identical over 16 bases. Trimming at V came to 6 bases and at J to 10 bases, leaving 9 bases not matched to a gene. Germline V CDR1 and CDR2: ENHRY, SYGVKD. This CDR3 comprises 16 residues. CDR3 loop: CAISLTGTSGGEEQFF. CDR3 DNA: TGTGCCATCAGCCTTACCGGGACTAGCGGGGGGGAGGAGCAGTTCTTC.

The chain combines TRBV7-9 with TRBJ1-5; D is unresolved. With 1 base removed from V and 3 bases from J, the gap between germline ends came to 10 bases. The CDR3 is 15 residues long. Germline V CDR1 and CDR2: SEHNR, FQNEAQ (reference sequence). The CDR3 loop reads CASSLDSEFNQPQHF. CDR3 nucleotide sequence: TGTGCCAGCAGCTTAGATTCGGAGTTCAATCAGCCCCAGCATTTT.

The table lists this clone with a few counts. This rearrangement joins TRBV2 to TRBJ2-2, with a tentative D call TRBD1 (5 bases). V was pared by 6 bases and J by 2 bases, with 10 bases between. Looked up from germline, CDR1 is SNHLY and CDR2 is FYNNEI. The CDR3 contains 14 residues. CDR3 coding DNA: TGTGCCAGCAGGGCTGACAGCAACACCGGGGAGCTGTTTTTT. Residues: CASRADSNTGELFF.